These 32 T cell receptor beta chains share one sample of origin, sequenced in a study of OX40 agonist ivuxolimab in advanced cancers. This table comes from immunoSEQ multiplex PCR, and its TCRdb copy is limited to in-frame clones, with some not included. In the table there are over 65,000 clones, 90% to 95% of which are singletons. Sequenced material: CD4+ or CD8+ T cells sorted from blood, taken in a trial of the OX40 agonist ivuxolimab. The receptors originated from an adult with an advanced solid tumor such as melanoma, head and neck, liver or kidney cancer.

V usage is TRBV7-2 and J usage is TRBJ1-6; D ambiguous. Trimming removed 5 bases from V and 9 bases from J, with 14 bases in between. The CDR3 has 14 amino acids. The germline CDR1 and CDR2 sequences are SGHTA and FQGNSA. CDR3 sequence: CASSPGAVGSPLHF. DNA of the CDR3: TGTGCCAGCAGCCCCGGCGCAGTTGGTTCACCCCTCCACTTT.

This chain uses TRBV5-1 with TRBJ2-5, with unresolved D. Germline V gives CDR1 SGHRS, CDR2 YFSETQ. The CDR3 totals 14 residues. The V end was cut by 0 bases, the J end by 1 base, with 7 bases between. CDR3 residues: CASSLGATQETQYF. CDR3 DNA: TGCGCCAGCAGCTTGGGGGCGACCCAAGAGACCCAGTACTTC.

The gene calls are TRBV28 and TRBJ1-2; D gene unclear. CDR3 length: 19 amino acids. Between the trimmed V and J ends, which lost 2 bases and 4 bases, there was a span of 26 bases. Per the germline V gene, CDR1 is MDHEN and CDR2 is SYDVKM. The CDR3 loop is CASSLPPLGGRTYFYGYTF. In DNA form, the CDR3 reads TGTGCCAGCAGTTTACCCCCACTAGGCGGCAGGACCTATTTCTATGGCTACACCTTC.

This chain uses TRBV18 with TRBJ2-3, with TRBD1 as a possible D gene (6 bases). This CDR3 has 14 residues. The V gene lost 4 bases and the J gene lost 2 bases, with 10 bases spanning the gap. Germline V gene sequence: CDR1 KGHSH, CDR2 LQKENI. The CDR3 sequence: CASSRGQDTDTQYF. CDR3 nucleotides: TGTGCCAGCTCACGGGGGCAGGACACAGATACGCAGTATTTT.

The rearrangement links TRBV18 to TRBJ2-3; 7 bases fit TRBD2. Germline V gives CDR1 KGHSH, CDR2 LQKENI. Losses at the gene ends were 2 bases for V and 0 bases for J; bases not matched to a gene: 5. The CDR3 is made up of 16 amino acids. CDR3 sequence reads: CASSPALAVSTDTQYF. DNA of the CDR3: TGTGCCAGCTCACCAGCCCTAGCGGTTAGCACAGATACGCAGTATTTT.

This CDR3 reads CASSAAGLKNIQYF. CDR3 nucleotide sequence: TGTGCCAGCAGTGCCGCGGGGTTAAAAAACATTCAGTACTTC. The V gene is TRBV6-5, the J gene TRBJ2-4, with D perhaps matching TRBD2 (6 bases). This CDR3 is 14 amino acids long. Germline V CDR1 and CDR2: MNHEY, SVGAGI. V shed 5 bases and J shed 4 bases, with 12 bases lying between them.

This chain connects TRBV18 to TRBJ2-3; D call uncertain. CDR3 length: 18 amino acids. Germline lookup yields CDR1 KGHSH and CDR2 LQKENI. V lost 0 bases to trimming and J lost 1 base, with 17 bases between them. CDR3 bases: TGTGCCAGCTCACCACCTATGGGTTCCTGGTCGGGCACAGATACGCAGTATTTT. This encodes CASSPPMGSWSGTDTQYF.

The chain is built from TRBV19 and TRBJ2-6, with D perhaps TRBD1 (6 bases). V was cut by 3 bases and J by 0 bases, with 6 bases left in between. The CDR3 runs 15 residues. Germline assignment: CDR1 LNHDA and CDR2 SQIVND (reference sequence). CDR3 DNA: TGTGCCAGTAGTATGACAGGCTCTGGGGCCAACGTCCTGACTTTC. Translating it yields CASSMTGSGANVLTF.

The chain couples TRBV29-1 to TRBJ1-3; no firm D call. Deletions cut 5 bases from V and 0 bases from J, with 11 bases between. Germline V CDR1 and CDR2: SQVTM, ANQGSEA. CDR3 length: 14 residues. The DNA for the CDR3 is TGCAGCGTTTGGCCAGGCCACTCTGGAAACACCATATATTTT. It specifies CSVWPGHSGNTIYF.

This chain uses TRBV19 with TRBJ1-2, with unresolved D. V lost 3 bases to trimming and J lost 5 bases, with 13 bases between them. The CDR3 is 14 amino acids. The V gene's germline CDR1 is LNHDA and CDR2 SQIVND (reference sequence). In DNA form, the CDR3 reads TGTGCCAGTAGTATGGTAGACACCATTTATGGCTACACCTTC. Protein: CASSMVDTIYGYTF.

V usage is TRBV28 and J usage is TRBJ1-1; 7 bases map to TRBD1. Germline CDR1 is MDHEN and CDR2 is SYDVKM. This CDR3 has 13 residues. With 7 bases clipped from V and 1 base from J, the junction kept 3 bases outside the gene matches. This chain's CDR3 is CASNRDRNTEAFF. The CDR3 coding sequence is TGTGCCAGCAACCGGGACAGGAACACTGAAGCTTTCTTT.

The V gene is TRBV6-9, the J gene TRBJ2-7; TRBD2 is a possible D gene (6 bases). Trimming took 3 bases from V and 3 from J, leaving 9 bases between them. Germline V CDR1 and CDR2: MNHGY, SVAAGI. CDR3 length: 13 amino acids. The CDR3 loop is CASSYRGNYEQYF. CDR3 coding DNA: TGTGCCAGCAGTTACCGGGGGAACTACGAGCAGTACTTC.

The genes are TRBV19 and TRBJ1-3; no reliable D call. V lost 2 bases and J 0 bases, leaving 5 bases between the germline ends. The CDR3 length is 14 residues. Germline lookup yields CDR1 LNHDA and CDR2 SQIVND (reference sequence). The DNA of the CDR3 is TGTGCCAGTAGTATACCCTTCTCTGGAAACACCATATATTTT. The encoded protein is CASSIPFSGNTIYF.

CDR3 coding DNA: TGTGCCAGCTCACCCTCTGGCGGGGGGGCCGTCACCGGGGAGCTGTTTTTT. Amino acid sequence: CASSPSGGGAVTGELFF. This chain connects TRBV18 to TRBJ2-2, with TRBD2 matching 9 bases. Germline CDR1 reads KGHSH; CDR2 reads LQKENI. The CDR3 totals 17 residues. V lost 3 bases and J lost 4; bases outside the gene matches: 9.

V is TRBV9 and J is TRBJ2-1; 8 nucleotides match TRBD1. Losses at the gene ends were 0 bases for V and 6 bases for J; bases not matched to a gene: 5. In germline, CDR1 is SGDLS, CDR2 YYNGEE. CDR3 length: 15 amino acids. Here the CDR3 reads CASSVGTTGGNEQFF. The CDR3 nucleotides are TGTGCCAGCAGCGTAGGGACCACAGGGGGCAATGAGCAGTTCTTC.

The chain combines TRBV28 with TRBJ1-4; no clear D. The germline CDR1 and CDR2 sequences are MDHEN and SYDVKM. Trimming shortened V by 3 bases and J by 7 bases, and 24 bases separated the two germline ends. The CDR3 spans 18 residues. The CDR3 bases are TGTGCCAGCAGTTTGGGAGGGTCATCGGCCAGGTCCTTTGAAAAACTGTTTTTT. It codes for CASSLGGSSARSFEKLFF.

The chain has TRBV5-5 and TRBJ1-2, with TRBD1 as a possible D gene (6 bases). V was pared by 6 bases and J by 5 bases, with 17 bases between. The length of the CDR3 is 14 residues. Germline assignment: CDR1 SGHKS and CDR2 YYEKEE (reference sequence). DNA of the CDR3: TGTGCCAGCACCGAAAATGAAGGGGGTTATGGCTACACCTTC. Translation: CASTENEGGYGYTF.

The V and J genes are TRBV6-1 and TRBJ1-1; D is perhaps TRBD1 (5 bases). The germline CDR1 and CDR2 sequences are MNHNS and SASEGT. The CDR3 is made up of 13 amino acids. With 1 base removed from V and 11 bases from J, the gap between germline ends came to 14 bases. The CDR3 here is CASSEGGERYAFF. DNA for the CDR3: TGTGCCAGCAGTGAAGGGGGGGAGCGCTACGCTTTCTTT.

As concerns this clone: In the same sample, other DNA sequences code for this CDR3. The chain is built from TRBV5-1 and TRBJ2-7; 12 positions agree with TRBD1. The V segment lost 3 bases and the J segment 4 bases; nucleotides outside the gene matches: 2. The CDR3 is 14 residues long. Germline assignment: CDR1 SGHRS and CDR2 YFSETQ. The CDR3: CASSWGQGAYEQYF. The CDR3 region has the DNA TGCGCCAGCAGCTGGGGACAGGGGGCGTACGAGCAGTACTTC.

This rearrangement joins TRBV15 to TRBJ2-7, with 8 bases matching TRBD1. CDR1 is LNHNV and CDR2 is YYDKDF in the germline V gene (reference sequence). V lost 3 bases and J lost 4; bases outside the gene matches: 14. CDR3 length equals 17 residues. The CDR3 here is CATSRYDAGGSFYEQYF. In DNA form, the CDR3 reads TGTGCCACCAGCAGGTATGATGCAGGGGGCTCTTTTTACGAGCAGTACTTC.

The chain is built from TRBV10-1 and TRBJ2-5; 13 nucleotides line up with TRBD2. The CDR3 totals 16 residues. Per germline, CDR1 WNHNN and CDR2 SYGVQD (reference sequence). Germline trimming cut 7 bases from V and 1 base from J; bases unmatched to any gene: 6. The CDR3, as DNA: TGCGCCAGCACCAGGACTAGCGGGGGACGCCAAGAGACCCAGTACTTC. It yields the protein CASTRTSGGRQETQYF.

The chain couples TRBV7-2 to TRBJ2-5; 9 bases map to TRBD2. The CDR3 totals 16 residues. The J segment lost 4 bases and the V segment lost 5 bases, leaving 11 bases of the junction unmatched. CDR1 and CDR2 from the germline V gene are SGHTA and FQGNSA. Here the CDR3 DNA reads TGTGCCAGCAGCCCATATTTGGCGGGAGGGCCAGAGACCCAGTACTTC. It yields the protein CASSPYLAGGPETQYF.

On this clone itself: The same CDR3 is also encoded by other DNA sequences in this sample. The chain combines TRBV5-1 with TRBJ2-1; TRBD2 aligns across 10 bases. Germline-derived CDR1 and CDR2 are SGHRS and YFSETQ. The CDR3 totals 15 residues. Germline trimming cut 0 bases from V and 9 bases from J; bases unmatched to any gene: 6. The DNA of the CDR3 is TGCGCCAGCAGCTTGGGAGCGGGAGGGCCGAGTGAGCAGTTCTTC. It codes for CASSLGAGGPSEQFF.

This sequence joins TRBV25-1 and TRBJ2-7; D might be TRBD1 (6 bases). CDR3 length: 12 amino acids. Germline V gives CDR1 MGHDK, CDR2 SYGVNS. V lost 4 bases to trimming and J lost 7 bases, with 11 bases between them. CDR3 DNA sequence: TGTGCCAGCAGTGGGACAGTTAAGGAGCAGTACTTC. It yields the protein CASSGTVKEQYF.

The chain uses TRBV28 and TRBJ2-5; D perhaps matches TRBD1 (6 bases). The CDR3 is 14 residues long. Germline-derived CDR1 and CDR2 are MDHEN and SYDVKM. The V gene lost 5 bases and the J gene lost 5 bases, with 15 bases spanning the gap. The chain's CDR3 is CASSPGQSYETQYF. CDR3 nucleotides: TGTGCCAGCAGTCCTGGACAGTCGTATGAGACCCAGTACTTC.

The chain links TRBV29-1 to TRBJ2-2, with D hard to call. V was clipped by 3 bases and J by 4 bases, with 6 bases between them. In germline, CDR1 is SQVTM, CDR2 ANQGSEA. The CDR3 is made up of 12 amino acids. The CDR3: CSVDIFTGELFF. CDR3 nucleotide sequence: TGCAGCGTTGACATCTTCACCGGGGAGCTGTTTTTT.

This clone appeared a single time. V and J are TRBV28 and TRBJ1-4; no firm D call. V dropped 1 base and J dropped 1 base, with 7 bases sitting between them. The CDR3 length is 15 residues. The germline V gene has CDR1 MDHEN and CDR2 SYDVKM. As DNA, the CDR3 is TGTGCCAGCAGTTTATCGGGCGGAACTAATGAAAAACTGTTTTTT. Translation gives CASSLSGGTNEKLFF.

The rearrangement links TRBV2 to TRBJ2-7; a weak D match, TRBD1 (6 bases). The CDR3 loop spans 11 amino acids. The V and J ends lost 5 bases and 5 bases respectively, with 7 bases between them. Looked up from germline, CDR1 is SNHLY and CDR2 is FYNNEI. The CDR3 DNA follows: TGTGCCAGCAGTACAGGGAACGAGCAGTACTTC. It yields the protein CASSTGNEQYF. Combining the CDR3 with reference TRBV2 and TRBJ2-7 gives the whole variable domain EPEVTQTPSHQVTQMGQEVILRCVPISNHLYFYWYRQILGQKVEFLVSFYNNEISEKSEIFDDQFSVERPDGSNFTLKIRSTKLEDSAMYFCASSTGNEQYFGPGTRLTVT.

This clone appeared a single time. The chain has TRBV5-1 and TRBJ2-2; 10 nucleotides line up with TRBD1. Germline CDR1 SGHRS, CDR2 YFSETQ. The junction had 6 bases not matched to a gene; V was cut back by 4 bases and J by 6 bases. This CDR3 has 15 amino acids. CDR3 region: CASSAGTGEPGELFF. CDR3 in DNA: TGCGCCAGCAGCGCGGGGACAGGGGAACCCGGGGAGCTGTTTTTT.

J is TRBJ1-4 and V is TRBV14; D is uncertain. Trimming took 1 base from V and 8 from J, leaving 17 bases between them. Germline lookup yields CDR1 SGHDN and CDR2 FVKESK. The CDR3 runs to 16 residues. The CDR3 DNA follows: TGTGCCAGCAGCCAAGTAATCGGGCCATCGGGGGAAAAACTGTTTTTT. It specifies CASSQVIGPSGEKLFF.

V usage is TRBV28 and J usage is TRBJ2-7; 10 nucleotides match TRBD1. CDR1 and CDR2 from the germline V gene are MDHEN and SYDVKM. Trimming removed 2 bases from V and 4 bases from J; junction bases left unmatched: 11. The CDR3 length is 17 residues. The CDR3 loop is CASSLNGLGQGIYEQYF. The CDR3 bases are TGTGCCAGCAGTTTAAATGGGCTGGGACAGGGGATTTACGAGCAGTACTTC. The full variable domain, completed using reference TRBV28 and TRBJ2-7, is DVKVTQSSRYLVKRTGEKVFLECVQDMDHENMFWYRQDPGLGLRLIYFSYDVKMKEKGDIPEGYSVSREKKERFSLILESASTNQTSMYLCASSLNGLGQGIYEQYFGPGTRLTVT.

This chain connects TRBV5-6 to TRBJ1-2; D uncertain. The V end was cut by 0 bases, the J end by 5 bases, with 5 bases between. This CDR3 is 12 amino acids long. Germline V CDR1 and CDR2: SGHDT, YYEEEE. In DNA, the CDR3 is TGTGCCAGCAGCTTGGGCGGATATGGCTACACCTTC. Translating gives CASSLGGYGYTF.